This TCR beta chain was documented in a study of molecular identifiers for immune sequencing clone quantification (dated by TCRdb to the late 2010s). Some background on the complete study: In a replicate experiment, RNA from roughly 20,000 or 100,000 naive CD8 T cells was split into five aliquots, four of which were sequenced. The study was a methods study using CD8 T cells to benchmark molecular-identifier clustering-based TCR repertoire sequencing (MIDCIRS) and TCR RNA copy counting. What the authors observed across the whole study: Highly expanded clone sizes could be underestimated because identical TCR molecules may share a barcode. Modeling estimated about three recovered TCR RNA copies per cell, compared with 9.5 to 10 by digital PCR, which implies 25% to 30% capture efficiency. Clones above 20 RNA copies held over 99% of molecules in CMV-specific effector cells but under 1% in naive cells. A single cell's worth of spiked-in Jurkat TCR RNA was reported detectable even among 850,000 to 1,000,000 naive CD8 T cells. Spiked-in Jurkat TCR RNA (approximately 10 copies' worth), which is not part of the donor repertoire, was contained in the naive libraries. Without barcode sub-clustering, chimeric consensus sequences inflated TCR diversity; chimeras reached as high as 47%.

The junction carries 12 bases between V and J, which are trimmed by 5 bases and 1 base respectively. CDR1 and CDR2 (SGHDN, FVKESK) derive from the germline V gene. The CDR3 spans 15 residues, from the cysteine through the phenylalanine. The retained sequence is limited to the CDR3, 45 bases, with the frame set at the first base. This clonotype was seen a single time. Its antigen is still unknown. Base-call qualities are not available, and no considerably larger clone is one nucleotide away. Resting on one read, the evidence is weak. The protocol used for the library was PCR. For sequencing, an Illumina HiSeq 4000 was employed. Bulk TCR libraries were generated as previously described, with the TCR primers listed in Table S5 used. Total RNA was purified with the Qiagen AllPrep DNA/RNA kit. Reads from multiple sequencing runs of the same library were pooled before analysis. In the paper's pipeline: Reads were retained only if an exact TCR constant sequence was present, and the retained reads were trimmed to 150 nt and grouped according to their 12-nt molecular barcodes. Within each barcode group, reads were sub-clustered at a 15% Levenshtein threshold, and quality-weighted consensus sequences were built per RNA molecule. Non-functional sequences were removed, as were lower-count sequences one edit away from another. On the basis of fitting two negative binomial distributions, barcode sub-clusters with fewer than 20% of the maximum read count were discarded. TCRdb reprocessing: public reads trimmed at Q25 with fastp, clones called with MiXCR, in-frame beta chains kept. Every entry covers one CDR3 protein and lists the most common genes and DNA from its rows. These V and J calls rely on TCRdb rather than the paper's analysis. This sample lists a few hundred thousand distinct CDR3 sequences; roughly 23% were detected once. 0.65% to 0.95% of the sample goes to the ten largest clones.

Libraries of naive CD8 T cells were built from anywhere between about 18,000 and 1,000,000 sorted cells, with 10%, 30% or 50% of the purified RNA used. Naive CD8 T cells were FACS-sorted as CD8+CD4-CCR7+CD45RA+ on a BD FACSAria II into RLT Plus buffer. More than 8 TCR copies' worth of Jurkat RNA were spiked into roughly 19,000-1,000,000 naive CD8 T cell samples to test detection sensitivity. Enrichment of CD8 T cells was done with RosetteSep CD8+ T Cell Enrichment Cocktail plus Ficoll-Paque, and ACK red cell lysis came afterward. Material: naive CD8+ T cells from blood, with Jurkat cell RNA spiked in. In light of the paper, this sample's cell subset or site label describes: FACS-sorted CD8+CD4-CCR7+CD45RA+ naive T cells. This clonotype was sampled from a human donor in good health. Some libraries in this study had Jurkat cell RNA spiked in. The receptor chain draws on TRBV14 and TRBJ2-1; TRBD2 is a weak D gene call, 6 bases matching. The CDR3 reads as follows: CASSTLGRSYNEQFF. Here is the DNA: TGTGCCAGCAGCACCCTCGGGAGATCCTACAATGAGCAGTTCTTC.